Listed below are T cell receptor beta chains from one sample, sequenced in a study of control samples from healthy donors and cancer patients. Here immunoSEQ multiplex PCR was the method, and the copy in TCRdb shows in-frame clones only, minus some. The data show about 140,000 clones, roughly 92% seen once. The sequencing sample was made of blood. Receptors were obtained from a man in his forties or fifties in good health. The CDR3 runs from the conserved cysteine through the conserved F or W. The D gene is left open where the match is weak.

V	D	J	DNA	CDR3
TRBV4-3	TRBD1	TRBJ2-7	TGCGCCAGCAGCCAAGAGTGGACAGGCTCCTACGAGCAGTACTTC	CASSQEWTGSYEQYF
TRBV7-2	NA	TRBJ2-1	TGTGCCAGCCGTTTCGTAACGGATGAGCAGTTCTTC	CASRFVTDEQFF
TRBV9	TRBD2	TRBJ2-2	TGTGCCAGCAGCGACCCACGGGGAGGGGCCGACACCGGGGAGCTGTTTTTT	CASSDPRGGADTGELFF
TRBV9	NA	TRBJ1-4	TGTGCCAGCAGCTCCTCAGGCCGGGATTGGAATGAAAAACTGTTTTTT	CASSSSGRDWNEKLFF
TRBV24-1	NA	TRBJ1-2	TGTGCCACCAGTGATCGTTGGGGGCACTATGGCTACACCTTC	CATSDRWGHYGYTF
TRBV9	NA	TRBJ2-6	TGTGCCAGCAGCGTCTCTGGGGCCAACGTCCTGACTTTC	CASSVSGANVLTF
TRBV5-1	NA	TRBJ1-2	TGCGCCAGCAGCTTGGAACAGGCTATGGGCTACACCTTC	CASSLEQAMGYTF
TRBV2	NA	TRBJ2-7	TGTGCCAGCATGAACTTTCCGGGGAACGAGCAGTACTTC	CASMNFPGNEQYF
TRBV7-3	TRBD1	TRBJ2-3	TGTGCCAGCAGCCGCACAGGGGGCACAGATACGCAGTATTTT	CASSRTGGTDTQYF
TRBV19	NA	TRBJ1-2	TGTGCCAGTAGGATAGGGGTTGGTGGCTACACCTTC	CASRIGVGGYTF
TRBV24-1	NA	TRBJ1-2	TGTGCCACCAGTGATTCTGGAGCCAGCGACTACCTCCATGGCTACACCTTC	CATSDSGASDYLHGYTF
TRBV7-9	TRBD2	TRBJ2-3	TGTGCCAGCAGCTTATACCGGACTAGCGGCACAGATACGCAGTATTTT	CASSLYRTSGTDTQYF